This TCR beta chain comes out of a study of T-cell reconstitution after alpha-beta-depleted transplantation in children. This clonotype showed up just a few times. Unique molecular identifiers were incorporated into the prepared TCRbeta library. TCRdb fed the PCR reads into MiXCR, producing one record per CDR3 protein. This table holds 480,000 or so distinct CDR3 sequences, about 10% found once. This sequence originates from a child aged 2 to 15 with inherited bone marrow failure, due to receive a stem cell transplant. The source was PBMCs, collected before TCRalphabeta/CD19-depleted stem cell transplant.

The CDR3 sequence: CASSLEWAGHEQFF. The DNA for the CDR3 is TGTGCCAGCAGCTTAGAGTGGGCGGGGCATGAGCAGTTCTTC. The chain employs TRBV7-2 and TRBJ2-1; a weak D match, TRBD2 (6 bases). The V and J ends lost 1 base and 8 bases respectively, with 12 bases between them. CDR1 SGHTA and CDR2 FQGNSA come from the germline V gene. This CDR3 is built from 14 residues.